The clone carrying this T cell receptor (beta chain) was recorded at least ten times. Sequence at one end of the junction differs from germline and may be a read error. The data belong to a study of blood T cells in healthy people across ages. A sample-barcoded 5' primer and a J-beta primer mix were used in a second PCR of about 7 to 12 cycles. MiXCR, run by TCRdb on the 5' RACE reads, gives a single entry per CDR3 protein. The table shows 600,000 or so distinct CDR3 sequences, with roughly 21% occurring only once. Germline V lookup: CDR1 SSHAT, CDR2 FNYEAQ (reference sequence). The CDR3 is made up of 15 amino acids.

The rearrangement joins TRBV7-7 to TRBJ2-3; 8 nucleotides match TRBD2. This clonotype was obtained from a man in his sixties or seventies in good health. Sequencing was performed on blood. CDR3 DNA sequence: TGTGCTAGCAGCTTAGCGGGGCGCGAAACAGATACGCAGTATTTT. Protein sequence: CASSLAGRETDTQYF.